This TCR beta chain was obtained from a study of Graves' ophthalmopathy and Graves' hyperthyroidism. Germline V gene lookup returns CDR1 LGHNT and CDR2 FRNRAP. The trim removed 1 base at V and 7 bases at J, leaving 11 bases unmatched. This CDR3 has 17 residues. Study observations and caveats: Distinction of ophthalmopathy from stable hyperthyroidism by a 13-signature model reached approximately 90% sensitivity and 75% to 84% specificity. Blood was where most expanded thyroid clonotypes above 0.001 frequency also turned up. The model flagged ophthalmopathy progression at approximately 66% sensitivity and 72.22% specificity.

CDR3 regions of TCR beta were amplified from RNA transcripts. HTBI-primed first-round RT-PCR preceded second-round multiplex PCR. TCRdb analysed the multiplex PCR reads with MiXCR anew, one entry per CDR3 protein. The sample carries just over 600,000 distinct CDR3 sequences, around a fifth recorded once. Worth noting for this clonotype: What it recognizes is unknown.

The chain carries TRBV12-5 and TRBJ2-2; TRBD1 matches 8 bases. The clonotype originates from a woman aged 18 to 35 with stable Graves' hyperthyroidism. Some clones in this sample may be carry-over from other donors' samples. Input material: peripheral blood. CDR3 coding DNA: TGTGCTAGTGGTTTGGGGAAGGGTGGGACAGGATTCGGGGAGCTGTTTTTT. Protein product: CASGLGKGGTGFGELFF.